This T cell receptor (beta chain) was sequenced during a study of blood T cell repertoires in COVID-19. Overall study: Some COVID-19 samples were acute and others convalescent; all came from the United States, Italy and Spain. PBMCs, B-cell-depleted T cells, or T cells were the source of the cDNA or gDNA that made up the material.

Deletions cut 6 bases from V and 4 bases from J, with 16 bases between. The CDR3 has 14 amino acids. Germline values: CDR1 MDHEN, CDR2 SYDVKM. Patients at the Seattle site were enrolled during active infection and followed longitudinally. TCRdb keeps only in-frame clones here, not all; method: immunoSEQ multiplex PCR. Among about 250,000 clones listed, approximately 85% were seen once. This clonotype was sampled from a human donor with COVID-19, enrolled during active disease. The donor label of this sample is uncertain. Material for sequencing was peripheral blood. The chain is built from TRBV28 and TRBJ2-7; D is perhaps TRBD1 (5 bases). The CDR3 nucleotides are TGTGCCAGCAGACAGGACATTACCTCTTACGAGCAGTACTTC. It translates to CASRQDITSYEQYF.